This T cell receptor beta chain was identified in a study of cytomegalovirus exposure and HLA in healthy donors. Study details: In terms of ancestry, the Caucasian-associated cluster contained about 80% of the approximately 420 genotyped donors. Study-level results: It has been reported that TCR beta sequences accurately predicted the HLA-A and HLA-B alleles of most subjects.

Researchers ran the PCR with 60 Vbeta and 13 Jbeta primers. In the authors' methods: Unique TCR beta chains numbered around 75 million in a later analysis, with around 10 million shared. The table came from immunoSEQ multiplex PCR; TCRdb's copy has only in-frame clones and leaves some out. V and J calls and clone size are those listed in that table; D and trimming were worked out from the DNA. The data hold 150,000 to 200,000 clones, with about three quarters observed a single time. As regards this clone: Its target is unknown.

Per germline, CDR1 SGDLS and CDR2 YYNGEE. V shed 0 bases and J 9 bases; nucleotides not matched to a gene: 0. The CDR3 runs to 12 residues. The specimen sequenced was PBMCs. The chain uses TRBV9 and TRBJ2-1; 7 bases fit TRBD2. The TCR originated in a young man in good health and CMV-seronegative. This CDR3 reads CASSVGGGEQFF. CDR3 DNA sequence: TGTGCCAGCAGCGTAGGCGGGGGTGAGCAGTTCTTC.